This TCR beta chain is from a study of T cells after yellow fever vaccination. Overall study: The authors prepared low-cell-number fractions using SMART-Seq v4 Ultra Low Input. Broader study findings: A large majority of primary-vaccination clones showed up again after the booster (96% CD4, roughly 88% CD8).

TCRdb reanalysed the 5' RACE reads using MiXCR and keeps one entry per CDR3 protein. The sample consists of 15,000 or so distinct CDR3 sequences, about 4% of them appearing once. The CDR3 has 14 residues. V trimming: 3 bases; J trimming: 6 bases; junction bases outside the gene matches: 6. Germline-derived CDR1 and CDR2 are LNHDA and SQIVND (reference sequence). This clonotype was seen many times. The material was PBMCs, either bulk or a sorted T-cell subset (CD4+, CD8+, memory, or dextramer-sorted; not recorded which), obtained 15 days after the yellow fever booster vaccination. This clonotype was obtained from a man aged 30 to 45 who received the YFV17D yellow fever vaccine. V and J are TRBV19 and TRBJ2-7, with TRBD1 matching 9 bases. The CDR3 coding sequence is TGTGCCAGTAGTATCCGGGACAGGGCGTCCGAGCAGTACTTC. Translated, it gives CASSIRDRASEQYF.